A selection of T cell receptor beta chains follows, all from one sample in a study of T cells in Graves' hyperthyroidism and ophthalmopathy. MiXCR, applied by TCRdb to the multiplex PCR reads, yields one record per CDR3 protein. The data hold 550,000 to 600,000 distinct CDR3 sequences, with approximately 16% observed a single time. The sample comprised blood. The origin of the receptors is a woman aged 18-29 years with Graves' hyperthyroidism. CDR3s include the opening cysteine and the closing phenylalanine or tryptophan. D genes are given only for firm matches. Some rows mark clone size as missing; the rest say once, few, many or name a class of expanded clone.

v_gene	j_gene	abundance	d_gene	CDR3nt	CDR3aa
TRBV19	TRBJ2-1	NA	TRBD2	TGTGCCAGTAGTATATGGGCGGGAGGGAGCTCCTACAATGAGCAGTTCTTC	CASSIWAGGSSYNEQFF
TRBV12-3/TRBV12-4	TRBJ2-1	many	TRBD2	TGTGCCAGCAGACTTACTAGCGCCAATGAGCAGTTCTTC	CASRLTSANEQFF
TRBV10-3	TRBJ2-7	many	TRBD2	TGTGCCATCAGTGGGACTAGCGGGAGGTACGAGCAGTACTTC	CAISGTSGRYEQYF
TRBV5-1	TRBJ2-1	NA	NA	TGCGCCAGCAGCTCCCAAGCGGGCACTGGGAATGAGCAGTTCTTC	CASSSQAGTGNEQFF
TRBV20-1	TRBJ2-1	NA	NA	TGCAGTGCTCGACGGGGGACTTCTATCAATGAGCAGTTCTTC	CSARRGTSINEQFF
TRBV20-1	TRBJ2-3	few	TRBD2	TGCAGTGCTAGCGGTCTAGCGGGGGGGCCTCGATCAGATACGCAGTATTTT	CSASGLAGGPRSDTQYF
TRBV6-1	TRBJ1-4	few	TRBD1	TGTGCCAGCACTTCCGGGACAGCCGATGAAAAACTGCTTTTT	CASTSGTADEKLLF
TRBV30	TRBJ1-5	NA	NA	TGTGCCTGGAGTGGACCGGGGAATCAGCCCCAGCATTTT	CAWSGPGNQPQHF
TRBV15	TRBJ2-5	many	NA	TGTGCCACCAGCAGAGATAGGGCCACCCAAGAGACCCAGTACTTC	CATSRDRATQETQYF
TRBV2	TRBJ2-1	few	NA	TGTGCCAGCAGTCTTTATACAGCATACAATGAGCAGTTCTTC	CASSLYTAYNEQFF
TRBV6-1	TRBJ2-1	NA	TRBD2	TGTGCCAGCAGTGAAGCTAGCGGGAGCACCTACAATGAGCAGTTCTTC	CASSEASGSTYNEQFF
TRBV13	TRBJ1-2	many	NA	TGTGCCAGCAGAGATGCGACTAGCCGGTATGGCTACACCTTC	CASRDATSRYGYTF
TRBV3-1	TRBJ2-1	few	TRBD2	TGTGCCAGCAGCCAAGACGCTAGCGGTTATTACAATGAGCAGTTCTTC	CASSQDASGYYNEQFF
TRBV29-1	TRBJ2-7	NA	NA	TGCAGCGTTGCGGGGGTCAGGGATTCCTACGAGCAGTACTTC	CSVAGVRDSYEQYF
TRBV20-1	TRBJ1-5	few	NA	TGCAGTGCTAGAGGGCAGATCAATCAGCCCCAGCATTTT	CSARGQINQPQHF
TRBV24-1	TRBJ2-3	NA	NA	TGTGCCACCAGCGACGTGGAGGTCCGCACAGATACGCAGTATTTT	CATSDVEVRTDTQYF
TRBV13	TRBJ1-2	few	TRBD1	TGTGCCAGCAGCTCAGCGATCGATTTGGCCCGGGACAGGCCTAACTATGGCTACACCTTC	CASSSAIDLARDRPNYGYTF
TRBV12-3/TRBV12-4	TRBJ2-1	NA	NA	TGTGCCAGCAGTCTAGACGTTACAGGGTTAACTAACAATGAGCAGTTCTTC	CASSLDVTGLTNNEQFF
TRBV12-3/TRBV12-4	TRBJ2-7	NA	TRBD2	TGTGCCGTCAGGGGGACTAGCGGAAGATTCTACGAGCAGTACTTC	CAVRGTSGRFYEQYF
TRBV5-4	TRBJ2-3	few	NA	TGTGCCAGCACTTCAACTCTGGGCACAGATACGCAGTATTTT	CASTSTLGTDTQYF
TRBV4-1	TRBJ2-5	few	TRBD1	TGCGCCAGCAGCCAAGGAACCCGGGGACAGGGAGGAGAGACCCAGTACTTC	CASSQGTRGQGGETQYF
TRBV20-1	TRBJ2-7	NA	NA	TGCAGTGCTAATCCGGTAGGGATGTTCGAGCAGTACTTC	CSANPVGMFEQYF
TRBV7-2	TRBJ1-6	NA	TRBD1	TGTGCCAGCAGAGACAGGGGGCGCGGTTCACCCCTCCACTTT	CASRDRGRGSPLHF
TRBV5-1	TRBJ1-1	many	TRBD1	TGCGCCAGCAGCCTGGACAGGGTCACTGAAGCTTTCTTT	CASSLDRVTEAFF
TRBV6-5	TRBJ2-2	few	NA	TGTGCCAGCAGTTACTTCGTGGTCGGGGAGCTGTTTTTT	CASSYFVVGELFF
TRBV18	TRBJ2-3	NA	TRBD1	TGTGCCAGCTCACCAGTAACAGGGGTAGGCGATACGCAGTATTTT	CASSPVTGVGDTQYF
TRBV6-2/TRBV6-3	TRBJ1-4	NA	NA	TGTGCCAGCAGACCAGACAGAGCTAATGAAAAACTGTTTTTT	CASRPDRANEKLFF
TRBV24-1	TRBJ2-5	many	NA	TGTGCCACCAGTGATTTCGGCCTGGCGGGGAAAGAGACCCAGTACTTC	CATSDFGLAGKETQYF